This entry is about one TCR beta chain. Its antigen remains undetermined. Nothing much larger sits one base from this clone, and base qualities are not available. The cohort consisted of some 670 healthy bone marrow donors. All cohort members were sampled while nominally healthy, although unrecorded immune exposures were likely present. The donor tested CMV seronegative, placing the donor among the roughly 340 seronegative members of the cohort. A peripheral blood sample was provided by each donor, and peripheral blood mononuclear cells were used for TCR beta sequencing. The Qiagen DNeasy Blood Extraction Kit was used to extract genomic DNA from the blood cell samples. The source of the sample is a study of cytomegalovirus exposure and HLA in healthy donors (dated by TCRdb to 2016 to 2017). In the study overall: An earlier analysis of some 500 of the donors reported about 290 Gb of sequence data and some 100 million unique TCR beta sequences from about 179 million T cells. An early release that covered about 600 HLA-typed donors contained approximately 290 gigabases of sequencing data and about 93 million unique TCR sequences. Of the approximately 400 genotyped donors, roughly 80% fell in the genetic ancestry cluster associated with self-reported Caucasian donors. The aim of the study was to test whether cataloging public T cell receptors could identify signatures of past pathogen exposure. The T cell repertoires of around 670 subjects were profiled by immunosequencing and related to cytomegalovirus serostatus. Besides the first cohort of around 700 subjects, a separate validation cohort made up of 120 different subjects was used. To predict cytomegalovirus infection status, the study brought together high-throughput TCR immunosequencing, statistical association of individual TCRs with disease status, and machine learning. In a later analysis, previously published TCR beta repertoires from 670 or so donors were re-analyzed and high-resolution HLA genotyping was added so that TCR occurrence patterns could be studied. In the later analysis, no new phenotypic data were used to find candidate immune exposures; instead, reliance was placed on TCR beta sequences and their occurrence across donors. To decide whether each TCR beta V gene segment behaved as functional or pseudogenic, an earlier analysis of fewer than 750 of the donors relied on high-throughput TCR beta sequencing. Donor age, sex, ethnicity and CMV serostatus were compiled alongside the repertoire data. Genome-wide SNP genotypes for about 55% of the roughly 670 donors were used in a later genetic analysis, which treated that subset as a discovery cohort. All discovery cohort repertoires had been generated using a single sequencing platform. HLA typing included class I and class II loci at four-digit resolution. The number of typed donors differed by locus: about 620-640 for A, B, C, DRB1 and DQB1; some 540 for DQA1; some 610 for DPA1; and around 490 for DPB1. Because of strong linkage in the cohort, roughly five DR-DQ haplotypes were treated as single units for association and clustering. Among 300 to 500 genotyped donors of the cohort, an average of approximately 220,000 unique TCR beta nucleotide sequences was sequenced per donor, of which 15% to 20% were non-productive. The paper as a whole reports these results and caveats: Immune exposure information for the cohort was limited to CMV serostatus. In a later genetic analysis, fewer N-insertions in productive TCRs were reported among donors in an Asian-associated ancestry cluster than the 666-donor mean. In a later analysis, around 17,000 TCR beta sequences were associated with specific HLA alleles at a false discovery rate of 0.05. Because some donors lacked HLA typing at each locus, the association tests relied only on the typed subset. According to a later analysis, most CMV-associated TCR beta chains appeared to be HLA-restricted, and the HLA associations seemed to be driven largely by CMV exposure. Over 15 rarely observed V segments, including chromosome 9 orphons, were excluded from the earlier analysis of some 590 of the donors because counts were too low. The authors suggested that the approach could potentially be extended to other disease states and immunological phenotypes. Sequencing depth was assumed to be roughly uniform across donors in the presence/absence analyses, though that assumption may not hold. Correlated functional status among segregating V segments might reflect linkage disequilibrium, but an unknown experimental factor could not be ruled out. A cluster of highly shared sequence variants was judged likely to represent a technical artifact of the sequencing pipeline. A later analysis reported that several top co-occurrence clusters appeared linked to parvovirus B19, influenza, CMV and Epstein-Barr virus. Some IMGT-functional V segments, including TRBV6-2 and TRBV6-3, could not be distinguished by the 87-base-pair reads and were therefore excluded. A total of roughly 160 TCR beta chains were listed by the study as associated with cytomegalovirus. A few of the identified cytomegalovirus-associated TCR beta chains were confirmed in vitro to be specific for cytomegalovirus antigens. A later genetic analysis associated a missense DCLRE1C variant with V-gene and J-gene trimming of TCR beta chains, and an independent cohort replicated the association. In an earlier analysis of about 540 of the donors, most TCR beta V segments were observed in productive rearrangements about 90% or about 30% of the time, broadly matching IMGT annotations. Most TCR sequences were seen in very few donors, while some public TCRs were found in many individuals. Compared with equally common non-associated chains, HLA-associated TCR beta chains in a later analysis were more clonally expanded and had lower generation probabilities. The classifier was reported to diagnose cytomegalovirus status with high specificity and sensitivity in both the original cohort and the validation cohort. Assigning TCR associations to individual alleles was difficult when HLA alleles, especially DR and DQ, strongly co-occurred. In a later analysis, the rate of TCR association differed among HLA loci, with DRB1 alleles having the most associated TCRs and HLA-C alleles having the fewest. A further reported finding was that TCR beta sequences accurately predicted the HLA-A and HLA-B alleles for most subjects in the first cohort. This cohort had only TCR beta chains sequenced, and the lack of alpha or paired-chain data limited which features could be detected.

Libraries came from the immunoSEQ multiplex PCR assay. A mixture of 60 forward primers for TCR Vbeta segments and 13 reverse primers for TCR Jbeta segments was used in the multiplex PCR. The CDR3 region of rearranged TCR beta genes was amplified from genomic DNA by a multiplex PCR assay. On the Illumina HiSeq System, the amplified TCR beta libraries were sequenced as 87-base-pair reads. Concerning the study's data processing: A later analysis tallied 80 million to 95 million unique TCR beta chains across the approximately 670 repertoires, and some 10 million of those chains were shared by two or more donors. A nearest-neighbor algorithm error-corrected the raw reads and collapsed the reads into unique sequences, merging closely related sequences to remove PCR and sequencing errors. Alignment of CDR3 sequences to IMGT reference sequences was used to assign V, D and J gene segments. For a sequence to be retained, a match of at least six nucleotides was required to both a V gene segment and a J gene segment. Rearrangements were classified as productive when the CDR3 lacked stop codons and remained in frame with V and J, and all other rearrangements were classified as non-productive. Following IMGT convention, CDR3 was defined as the stretch from the second conserved V-encoded cysteine up to the conserved J-encoded phenylalanine. Sequences without an unambiguous match to a single V gene segment were excluded from the earlier analysis of about 600 of the donors. In an earlier analysis of 587 of the donors, V segments were called functional above 56.7% productive rearrangements and were called segregating when the between-donor standard deviation exceeded 5%. A statistical classification framework was developed to diagnose cytomegalovirus status using the catalog of TCR beta chain sequences. V and J gene assignment, in a later analysis, came from comparing TCR nucleotide sequences with IMGT/GENE-DB human TR gene sequences. A later analysis assigned CDR3 sequences and most-parsimonious VDJ recombination scenarios with the TCRdist pipeline. In a later analysis, each TCR beta chain was defined by its CDR3 amino acid sequence together with its V-gene family, and reads lacking a unique V-gene family were excluded. To address suspected cross-contamination and a sequencing artifact, a later analysis removed 550 to 750 highly shared, low-generation-probability nucleotide sequences. In a later analysis, a clonal expansion index was calculated for each public chain from normalized within-repertoire ranks of inferred template counts. In a later analysis, generation probabilities were computed with a VDJ recombination model fitted to out-of-frame rearrangements, and the resulting probabilities were checked against IGoR. A later analysis scored TCR-TCR, TCR-HLA and TCR-CMV co-occurrence with hypergeometric tests, applying a repertoire-size bias correction to TCR pairs. False discovery rates were estimated in a later analysis by permuting HLA or CMV assignments 20 times. In a later analysis, co-occurring TCRs were grouped with DBSCAN, and TCRdist sequence similarity was added when clustering was performed within HLA-allele-positive subsets. For co-occurrence clustering, repertoires with fewer than 30,000 or more than 120,000 public chains were excluded, along with a handful of repertoires with anomalous nucleotide sharing. TCRdb's version of the immuneACCESS table is confined to in-frame rearrangements and falls short of the full clone set. An unresolved V gene accounts for under half of the shortfall where checked; the remainder is of unknown origin. That table is the source of V, J and clone size, and D and trimming were worked out from the DNA. In this sample the table shows 90,000 to 150,000 clones, less than 90% of which occur a single time. Under 0.3% of the sample rests with the top ten.

Reading the germline V gene (reference sequence) gives CDR1 LNHDA and CDR2 SQIVND. V lost 10 bases and J lost 7 bases; the stretch between them is 17 bases long. Inclusive of the bounding cysteine and phenylalanine, the CDR3 is 12 residues long. The entry retains the CDR3 DNA only, 36 bases that are in frame from base 1. The receptor chain draws on TRBV19 and TRBJ2-7; TRBD1 is a weak D gene call, 6 bases matching. Material: PBMCs. The TCR originated in a man aged 45-60 years in good health and CMV-seronegative. CDR3 sequence: CATRSQGGEQYF. At the DNA level, the sequence is TGTGCCACCCGCTCCCAAGGGGGAGAGCAGTACTTC.